This TCR beta chain was found in a study of response to subunit inactivated influenza vaccine. MiXCR, applied by TCRdb to the RT-PCR reads, yields one record per CDR3 protein. The sample shows roughly 780,000 distinct CDR3 sequences, 18% of them seen only once. This clonotype was recorded at least ten times. What it binds is not known. The study, taken as a whole, reports: The authors offered the suggestion that each seasonal influenza vaccination recruits few new T cells.

The clonotype was recovered from a man aged 45-65 years who received an inactivated influenza vaccine. Sample: PBMCs from blood, taken around 5 days after vaccination.

This chain's CDR3 is CAISDGTQRNQPQHF. The CDR3 region has the DNA TGTGCCATCAGTGACGGGACACAACGGAATCAGCCCCAGCATTTT. This rearrangement joins TRBV10-3 to TRBJ1-5; possible D gene TRBD1, 6 bases. Germline CDR1 ENHRY, CDR2 SYGVKD. V lost 3 bases and J lost 4, with 13 bases in between. This CDR3 region has 15 residues.